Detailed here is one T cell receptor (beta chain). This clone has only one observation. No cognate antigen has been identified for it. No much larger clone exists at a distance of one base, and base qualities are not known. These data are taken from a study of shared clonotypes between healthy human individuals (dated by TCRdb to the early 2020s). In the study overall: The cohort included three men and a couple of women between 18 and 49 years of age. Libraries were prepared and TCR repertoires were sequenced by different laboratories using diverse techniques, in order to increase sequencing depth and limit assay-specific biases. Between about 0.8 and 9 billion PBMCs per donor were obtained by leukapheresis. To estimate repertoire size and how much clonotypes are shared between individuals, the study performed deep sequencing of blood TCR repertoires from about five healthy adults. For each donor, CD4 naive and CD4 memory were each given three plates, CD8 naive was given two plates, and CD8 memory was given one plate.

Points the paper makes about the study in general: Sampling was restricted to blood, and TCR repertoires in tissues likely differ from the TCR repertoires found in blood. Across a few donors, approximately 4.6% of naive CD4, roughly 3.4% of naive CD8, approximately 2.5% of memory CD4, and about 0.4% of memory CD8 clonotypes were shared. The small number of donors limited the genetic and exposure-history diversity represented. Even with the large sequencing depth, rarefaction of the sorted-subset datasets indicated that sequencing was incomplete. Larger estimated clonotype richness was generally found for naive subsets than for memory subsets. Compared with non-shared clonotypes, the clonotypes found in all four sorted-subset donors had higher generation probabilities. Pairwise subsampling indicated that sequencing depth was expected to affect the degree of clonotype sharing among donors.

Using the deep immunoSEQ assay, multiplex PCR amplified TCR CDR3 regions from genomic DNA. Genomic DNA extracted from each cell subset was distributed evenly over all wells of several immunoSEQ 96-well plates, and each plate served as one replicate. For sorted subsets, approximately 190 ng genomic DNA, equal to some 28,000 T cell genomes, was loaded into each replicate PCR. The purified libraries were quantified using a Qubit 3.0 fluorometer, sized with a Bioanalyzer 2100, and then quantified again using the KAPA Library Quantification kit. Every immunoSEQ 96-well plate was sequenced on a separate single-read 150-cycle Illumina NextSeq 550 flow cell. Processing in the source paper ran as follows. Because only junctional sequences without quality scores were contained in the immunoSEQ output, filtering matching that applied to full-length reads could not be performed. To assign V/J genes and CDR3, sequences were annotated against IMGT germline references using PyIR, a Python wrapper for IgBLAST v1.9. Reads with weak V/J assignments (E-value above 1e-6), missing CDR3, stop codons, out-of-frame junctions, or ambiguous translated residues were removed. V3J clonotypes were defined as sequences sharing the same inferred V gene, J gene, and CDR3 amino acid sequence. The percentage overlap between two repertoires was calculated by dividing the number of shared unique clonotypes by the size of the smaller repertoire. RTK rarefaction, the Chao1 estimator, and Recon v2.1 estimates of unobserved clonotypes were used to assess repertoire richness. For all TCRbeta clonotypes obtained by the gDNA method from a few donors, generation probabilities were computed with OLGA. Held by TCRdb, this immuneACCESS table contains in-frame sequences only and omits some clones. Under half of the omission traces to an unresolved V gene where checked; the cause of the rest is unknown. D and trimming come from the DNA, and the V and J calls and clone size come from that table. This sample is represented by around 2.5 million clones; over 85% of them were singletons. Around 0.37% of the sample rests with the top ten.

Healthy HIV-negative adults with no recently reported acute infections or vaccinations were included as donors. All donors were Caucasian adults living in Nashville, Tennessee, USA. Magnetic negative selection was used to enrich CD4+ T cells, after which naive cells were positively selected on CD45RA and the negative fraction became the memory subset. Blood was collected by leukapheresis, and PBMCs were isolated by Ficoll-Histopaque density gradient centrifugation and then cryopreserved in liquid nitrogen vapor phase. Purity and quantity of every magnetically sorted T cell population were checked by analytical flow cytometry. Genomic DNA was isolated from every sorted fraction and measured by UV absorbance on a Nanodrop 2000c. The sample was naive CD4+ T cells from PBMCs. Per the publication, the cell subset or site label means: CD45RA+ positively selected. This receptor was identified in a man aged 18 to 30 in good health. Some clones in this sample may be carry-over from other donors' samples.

The DNA sequence is given as TGTGCCAGCAGTTCGATGGATGGGACCCAGTACTTC. It codes for CASSSMDGTQYF. The chain was built from TRBV28 and TRBJ2-5, with no confident D gene call. The CDR3 sequence holds 12 residues, the cysteine and phenylalanine included. The only DNA kept is the CDR3, 36 bases in frame from the first base. CDR1 MDHEN and CDR2 SYDVKM are derived from the germline V gene. Deletion took 4 bases off V and 7 bases off J, with a span of 10 bases between the germline ends.